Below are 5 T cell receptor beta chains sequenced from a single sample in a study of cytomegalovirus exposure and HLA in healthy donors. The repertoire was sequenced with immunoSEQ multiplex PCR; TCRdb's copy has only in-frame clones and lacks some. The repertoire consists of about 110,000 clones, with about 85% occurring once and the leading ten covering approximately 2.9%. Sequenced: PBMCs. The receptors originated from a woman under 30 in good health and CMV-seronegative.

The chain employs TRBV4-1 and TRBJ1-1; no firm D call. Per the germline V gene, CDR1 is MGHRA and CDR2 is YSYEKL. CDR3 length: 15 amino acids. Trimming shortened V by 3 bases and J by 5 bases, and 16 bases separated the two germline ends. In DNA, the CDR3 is TGCGCCAGCAGCCAGGCGGGAGGGATGAGGACTGAAGCTTTCTTT. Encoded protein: CASSQAGGMRTEAFF.

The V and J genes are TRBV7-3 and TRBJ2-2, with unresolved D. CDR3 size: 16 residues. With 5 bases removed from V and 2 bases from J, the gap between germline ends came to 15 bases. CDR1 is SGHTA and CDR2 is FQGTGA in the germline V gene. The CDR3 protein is CASSPYLKRNTGELFF. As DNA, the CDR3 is TGTGCCAGCAGCCCATACCTCAAGCGCAACACCGGGGAGCTGTTTTTT.

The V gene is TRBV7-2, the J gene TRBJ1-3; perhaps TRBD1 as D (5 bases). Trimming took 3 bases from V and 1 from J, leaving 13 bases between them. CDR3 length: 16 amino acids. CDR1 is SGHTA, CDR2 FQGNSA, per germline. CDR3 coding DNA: TGTGCCAGCAGCTTGGGGGGGTCATTTTCTGGAAACACCATATATTTT. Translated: CASSLGGSFSGNTIYF.

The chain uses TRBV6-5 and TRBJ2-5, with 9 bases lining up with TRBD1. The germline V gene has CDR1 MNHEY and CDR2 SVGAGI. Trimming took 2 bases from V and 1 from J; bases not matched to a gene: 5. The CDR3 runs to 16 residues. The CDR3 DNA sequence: TGTGCCAGCAGTTACCTCCTGACAGGGGGCCAAGAGACCCAGTACTTC. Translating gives CASSYLLTGGQETQYF.

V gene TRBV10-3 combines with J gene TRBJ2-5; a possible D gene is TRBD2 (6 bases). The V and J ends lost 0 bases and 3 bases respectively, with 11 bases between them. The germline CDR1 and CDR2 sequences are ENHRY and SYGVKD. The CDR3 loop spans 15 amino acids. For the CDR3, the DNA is TGTGCCATCAGTGAGTCGACTGGGGGGAAAGAGACCCAGTACTTC. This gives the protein CAISESTGGKETQYF.